A single sample is the source of the 29 T cell receptor beta chains below, sequenced in a study of cytomegalovirus exposure and HLA in healthy donors. PCR amplification relied on 60 Vbeta primers (plus 13 Jbeta primers). Assay used: immunoSEQ multiplex PCR; TCRdb lists only in-frame clones, some missing. The sample gives 210,000 or so clones, roughly 80% of which show up once; 15% to 18% is in the top ten. The source material was PBMCs. Receptors were obtained from a man aged 40-49 years in good health and CMV-seronegative.

V gene TRBV15 combines with J gene TRBJ2-7, with a tentative D call TRBD1 (7 bases). CDR1 is LNHNV, CDR2 YYDKDF, per germline (reference sequence). The germline V and J ends were trimmed by 0 bases and 2 bases, with 17 bases remaining between them. This CDR3 spans 17 amino acids. The CDR3 sequence: CATSREVGRGAAYEQYF. DNA of the CDR3: TGTGCCACCAGCAGAGAGGTAGGCAGGGGGGCCGCCTACGAGCAGTACTTC.

V is TRBV7-9 and J is TRBJ1-2; no clear D gene. The CDR3 extends over 12 amino acids. V lost 7 bases, J lost 3 bases, and 9 bases lay in between. Germline V lookup: CDR1 SEHNR, CDR2 FQNEAQ (reference sequence). CDR3 in DNA: TGTGCCAGCACCGGAGCCCACTATGGCTACACCTTC. This sequence encodes CASTGAHYGYTF.

CDR3 coding DNA: TGCAACCTAGGGGGGGGGCCTGAAGCTTTCTTT. Encoded protein: CNLGGGPEAFF. V is TRBV20-1 and J is TRBJ1-1, with a weak D call TRBD1 (6 bases). Germline values: CDR1 DFQATT, CDR2 SNEGSKA (reference sequence). The CDR3 runs 11 residues.

J is TRBJ2-7 and V is TRBV5-5; TRBD1 matches 9 bases. V dropped 5 bases and J dropped 0; count of bases not matched to a gene: 9. This CDR3 is built from 16 residues. Germline V lookup: CDR1 SGHKS, CDR2 YYEKEE (reference sequence). DNA for the CDR3: TGTGCCAGCAGTTGGACAGGGGCCGGAAGCTCCTACGAGCAGTACTTC. This gives the protein CASSWTGAGSSYEQYF.

CDR3 protein: CASSPRTGLSNQPQHF. CDR3 DNA: TGTGCCAGCAGCCCGAGGACAGGTCTTAGCAATCAGCCCCAGCATTTT. The chain uses TRBV27 and TRBJ1-5, with 7 bases identical to TRBD1. CDR1 and CDR2 (germline): MNHEY, SMNVEV (reference sequence). Trimming cost V 6 bases and J 0 bases; bases outside gene matches: 8. The length of the CDR3 is 16 residues.

The chain couples TRBV19 to TRBJ2-1; 9 nucleotides align to TRBD2. This CDR3 spans 14 amino acids. V trimming: 6 bases; J trimming: 3 bases; junction bases outside the gene matches: 3. Germline V CDR1 and CDR2: LNHDA, SQIVND (reference sequence). As DNA, the CDR3 is TGTGCCAGTAGGGAGACTAGCGGCTACAATGAGCAGTTCTTC. It translates to CASRETSGYNEQFF.

This clone was seen once. This sequence joins TRBV5-6 and TRBJ2-5; no reliable D call. Germline CDR1 is SGHDT and CDR2 is YYEEEE. The V end was cut by 3 bases, the J end by 2 bases, with 5 bases between. This CDR3 spans 12 amino acids. The CDR3 DNA is TGTGCCAGCAGCTCGGGTCAAGAGACCCAGTACTTC. Its protein product is CASSSGQETQYF.

The V and J genes are TRBV2 and TRBJ2-1, with 9 bases that match TRBD2. The CDR3 contains 15 residues. The V segment lost 4 bases and the J segment 9 bases; nucleotides outside the gene matches: 10. Looked up from germline, CDR1 is SNHLY and CDR2 is FYNNEI. The chain's CDR3 is CASSGVVAGDAEQFF. CDR3 DNA sequence: TGTGCCAGCAGTGGGGTGGTAGCGGGAGACGCTGAGCAGTTCTTC.

In this sample, this clone turned up a few times. The gene calls are TRBV7-9 and TRBJ1-1; D not resolved. Germline CDR1 is SEHNR and CDR2 is FQNEAQ (reference sequence). The CDR3 spans 12 residues. Trimming left V 7 bases short and J 2 bases short, with 8 bases between. In DNA, the CDR3 is TGTGCCAGCACATACAGTAACACTGAAGCTTTCTTT. Its translation: CASTYSNTEAFF.

This rearrangement joins TRBV5-4 to TRBJ2-5; 8 bases fit TRBD2. CDR1 SGHNT and CDR2 YYREEE come from the germline V gene (reference sequence). The J segment lost 5 bases and the V segment lost 3 bases, leaving 12 bases of the junction unmatched. CDR3 size: 16 residues. CDR3 sequence (DNA): TGTGCCAGCAGCTCAAAGAGCGGGAGACGCCGGGAGACCCAGTACTTC. It is translated as CASSSKSGRRRETQYF.

The rearrangement joins TRBV7-9 to TRBJ1-2; TRBD1 might be the D (6 bases). The germline gives CDR1 SEHNR, CDR2 FQNEAQ (reference sequence). V was pared by 8 bases and J by 4 bases, with 11 bases between. This CDR3 spans 12 amino acids. CDR3 in DNA: TGTGCCAGCCCAGCAGGGGCCTATGGCTACACCTTC. Residues: CASPAGAYGYTF.

This clone was seen a handful of times. The chain links TRBV6-1 to TRBJ2-7, with 10 bases identical to TRBD1. V lost 4 bases, J lost 6 bases, and 3 bases stayed unmatched. Germline-derived CDR1 and CDR2 are MNHNS and SASEGT. This CDR3 contains 13 residues. CDR3 region: CASSGGTGVEQYF. CDR3 nucleotides: TGTGCCAGCAGTGGGGGGACAGGGGTCGAGCAGTACTTC.

The chain carries TRBV13 and TRBJ2-7; TRBD2 is a possible D gene (7 bases). There are 15 residues in the CDR3. Germline V gene data show CDR1 as PRHDT and CDR2 as FYEKMQ (reference sequence). V was trimmed by 5 bases and J by 0 bases, leaving 14 bases between them. The CDR3 region is CASSRGGDHSYEQYF. DNA of the CDR3: TGTGCCAGCAGCAGGGGGGGGGATCACTCCTACGAGCAGTACTTC. Drawing the rest from reference TRBV13 and TRBJ2-7, the complete variable domain is AAGVIQSPRHLIKEKRETATLKCYPIPRHDTVYWYQQGPGQDPQFLISFYEKMQSDKGSIPDRFSAQQFSDYHSELNMSSLELGDSALYFCASSRGGDHSYEQYFGPGTRLTVT.

The chain carries TRBV19 and TRBJ2-2; 9 bases fit TRBD2. Germline loops: CDR1 LNHDA, CDR2 SQIVND (reference sequence). Trimming at V came to 1 base and at J to 8 bases, leaving 11 bases not matched to a gene. The CDR3 runs 17 residues. CDR3 DNA: TGTGCCAGTAGTATAGCCCTAGCGGGGACGTACGGGGGGGAGCTGTTTTTT. This translates into CASSIALAGTYGGELFF. Looking up the rest from reference TRBV19 and TRBJ2-2 gives the full variable domain: DGGITQSPKYLFRKEGQNVTLSCEQNLNHDAMYWYRQDPGQGLRLIYYSQIVNDFQKGDIAEGYSVSREKKESFPLTVTSAQKNPTAFYLCASSIALAGTYGGELFFGEGSRLTVL.

This clone showed up just a few times. The CDR3 DNA reads TGTGCCAGCAGTCGGGACAGGAACTATGGCTACACCTTC. Its translation: CASSRDRNYGYTF. The chain carries TRBV2 and TRBJ1-2; 8 bases are a match to TRBD1. V was pared by 5 bases and J by 2 bases, with 1 base of the junction left unmatched. This CDR3 is 13 amino acids long. Germline CDR1 SNHLY, CDR2 FYNNEI.

The CDR3 loop reads CATSRVRGIEQYF. Here the CDR3 DNA reads TGTGCCACCAGCAGAGTCAGGGGGATCGAGCAGTACTTC. The chain combines TRBV15 with TRBJ2-5; 7 nucleotides match TRBD1. The DNA end is a closer match to TRBJ2-7, so the J assignment may be wrong. Looked up from germline, CDR1 is LNHNV and CDR2 is YYDKDF (reference sequence). The CDR3 has 13 amino acids.

The rearrangement joins TRBV11-2 to TRBJ1-2; D remains unclear. With 0 bases removed from V and 4 bases from J, the gap between germline ends came to 12 bases. The CDR3 totals 15 residues. Germline V gene data show CDR1 as SGHAT and CDR2 as FQNNGV. CDR3 DNA sequence: TGTGCCAGCAGCTTAGATCAACGACTCTCCTATGGCTACACCTTC. It encodes CASSLDQRLSYGYTF.

This clone was detected once. V and J are TRBV7-9 and TRBJ2-7, with TRBD2 matching 10 bases. Germline CDR1 is SEHNR and CDR2 is FQNEAQ (reference sequence). The V gene end was trimmed by 5 bases and the J gene end by 2 bases; junction bases not matched to a gene: 9. The CDR3 is made up of 16 amino acids. The CDR3 sequence is CASSPGGLAGAYEQYF. In DNA, the CDR3 is TGTGCCAGCAGCCCAGGCGGGCTAGCGGGGGCCTACGAGCAGTACTTC.

The chain links TRBV27 to TRBJ2-7; TRBD2 might be the D (5 bases). The CDR3 contains 15 residues. Trimming left V 4 bases short and J 4 bases short, with 17 bases between. Germline V gene sequence: CDR1 MNHEY, CDR2 SMNVEV (reference sequence). CDR3 region: CASSSSSFVDYEQYF. As DNA, the CDR3 is TGTGCCAGCAGTTCCTCTAGCTTTGTCGATTACGAGCAGTACTTC.

The gene calls are TRBV14 and TRBJ2-7; 8 positions match TRBD2. Germline V gene sequence: CDR1 SGHDN, CDR2 FVKESK. Trimming removed 4 bases from V and 5 bases from J; junction bases left unmatched: 10. CDR3 length: 15 residues. For the CDR3, the DNA is TGTGCCAGCAGCCCCATCCCGGGGGGGAGAAACGAGCAGTACTTC. Its protein is CASSPIPGGRNEQYF.

V gene TRBV5-4 combines with J gene TRBJ2-7; 8 bases are a match to TRBD2. The V and J ends lost 2 bases and 1 base, in that order; junction bases with no gene match: 2. The CDR3 is 14 residues long. Germline lookup yields CDR1 SGHNT and CDR2 YYREEE (reference sequence). The CDR3 loop reads CASSFSGGSYEQYF. The CDR3 DNA follows: TGTGCCAGCAGCTTCTCGGGAGGGTCCTACGAGCAGTACTTC.

CDR3 amino acids: CASSLTPGLNNEKLFF. CDR3 bases: TGTGCCAGCAGCTTAACCCCAGGACTTAATAATGAAAAACTGTTTTTT. The chain couples TRBV7-2 to TRBJ1-4; D not certain. In germline, CDR1 is SGHTA, CDR2 FQGNSA. With 2 bases removed from V and 4 bases from J, the gap between germline ends came to 14 bases. This CDR3 is built from 16 residues.

This chain joins TRBV6-1 and TRBJ1-1; no reliable D call. Germline values: CDR1 MNHNS, CDR2 SASEGT. The CDR3 is 14 amino acids. V shed 6 bases and J shed 0 bases, with 11 bases lying between them. CDR3 DNA sequence: TGTGCCAGCAGGGAGGGCGGGGTGAACACTGAAGCTTTCTTT. It yields the protein CASREGGVNTEAFF.

This clone was seen once. The chain joins TRBV19 to TRBJ1-1; D call uncertain. CDR1 and CDR2 (germline): LNHDA, SQIVND (reference sequence). V was trimmed by 7 bases and J by 2 bases, leaving 11 bases between them. The CDR3 totals 13 residues. The CDR3 DNA sequence: TGTGCCAGTAACAAGGAGATAAACACTGAAGCTTTCTTT. Residues: CASNKEINTEAFF.

The chain couples TRBV4-3 to TRBJ2-1, with D tentatively TRBD1 (6 bases). This CDR3 contains 15 residues. With 4 bases removed from V and 15 bases from J, the gap between germline ends came to 25 bases. Germline CDR1 reads LGHNA; CDR2 reads YSLEER. CDR3 nucleotides: TGCGCCAGCAGCCCTAGCCCGTACAGGGATGGAAAATGGTTCTTC. Translating gives CASSPSPYRDGKWFF.

The DNA of the CDR3 is TGTGCCAGCAGCCGGGGACAGTTTAGCTCCTACGAGCAGTACTTC. Translation: CASSRGQFSSYEQYF. The genes are TRBV11-2 and TRBJ2-7; 7 bases align to TRBD1. The V segment lost 5 bases and the J segment 0 bases; nucleotides outside the gene matches: 7. CDR3 length: 15 residues. The V gene's germline CDR1 is SGHAT and CDR2 FQNNGV.

The chain has TRBV2 and TRBJ2-5; 10 nucleotides line up with TRBD2. V shed 3 bases, J shed 5 bases, and the junction held 12 bases outside the gene matches. CDR3 length: 17 amino acids. Germline values: CDR1 SNHLY, CDR2 FYNNEI. CDR3 region: CASSEGLAFSKGETQYF. The CDR3 coding sequence is TGTGCCAGCAGTGAGGGACTAGCGTTTTCCAAAGGGGAGACCCAGTACTTC.

The rearrangement links TRBV6-5 to TRBJ1-4; perhaps TRBD1 as D (6 bases). CDR1 MNHEY and CDR2 SVGAGI come from the germline V gene. The CDR3 is 13 amino acids. Deletions cut 6 bases from V and 3 bases from J, with 8 bases between. The CDR3: CASSGGPNEKLFF. The CDR3 DNA sequence: TGTGCCAGCAGCGGGGGGCCTAATGAAAAACTGTTTTTT.

V and J are TRBV6-8 and TRBJ1-6; D not certain. From germline, CDR1 is MNHGY and CDR2 SAAAGT. The CDR3 runs 20 residues. V shed 2 bases and J shed 4 bases, with 24 bases lying between them. The CDR3 sequence: CASSYSSRVLLSPYNSPLHF. The CDR3 bases are TGTGCCAGCAGTTACAGCTCCCGGGTCCTGTTATCACCTTATAATTCACCCCTCCACTTT.